Listed below are T cell receptor beta chains from one sample, sequenced in a study of OX40 agonist ivuxolimab in advanced cancers. This table comes from immunoSEQ multiplex PCR, and its TCRdb copy is limited to in-frame clones, with some not included. The sample holds 70,000 to 80,000 clones, around 89% seen once. The sample here was CD4+ or CD8+ T cells sorted from blood, taken in a trial of the OX40 agonist ivuxolimab. The receptors were gathered from an adult with an advanced solid tumor such as melanoma, head and neck, liver or kidney cancer. CDR3s include the opening cysteine and the closing phenylalanine or tryptophan. Each record gives: clone size, V gene, J gene, D gene, CDR3 protein, CDR3 DNA. A D gene is named only where the DNA matches it firmly. Expanded clones are given a class, and other clones once, few, many or no size at all.

NA	TRBV6-1	TRBJ2-1	TRBD2	CASSEQLADYNEQFF	TGTGCCAGCAGTGAACAGCTAGCGGACTACAATGAGCAGTTCTTC
NA	TRBV5-4	TRBJ2-5	NA	CASSQGPPETQYF	TGTGCCAGCAGCCAGGGACCTCCGGAGACCCAGTACTTC
NA	TRBV2	TRBJ1-2	NA	CASTGTEANYGYTF	TGTGCCAGCACCGGGACGGAAGCTAACTATGGCTACACCTTC
NA	TRBV4-1	TRBJ1-1	NA	CASSKSVMNTEAFF	TGCGCCAGCAGCAAGTCGGTTATGAACACTGAAGCTTTCTTT
NA	TRBV29-1	TRBJ1-1	NA	CSAFDRMNTEAFF	TGCAGCGCTTTCGACAGGATGAACACTGAAGCTTTCTTT
NA	TRBV27	TRBJ1-5	TRBD1	CASSSFQGRGQGQPQHF	TGTGCCAGCAGTTCATTTCAAGGCAGGGGGCAGGGTCAGCCCCAGCATTTT
NA	TRBV5-1	TRBJ1-6	TRBD1	CASSSTYDRASPLHF	TGCGCCAGCAGCTCCACGTACGACAGGGCTTCACCCCTCCACTTT
once	TRBV28	TRBJ2-7	NA	CASSLMTGASSGEQYF	TGTGCCAGCAGTTTGATGACGGGGGCGAGTTCCGGCGAGCAGTACTTC
NA	TRBV7-2	TRBJ2-7	NA	CASSLADGLAYEQYF	TGTGCCAGCAGCTTAGCGGACGGATTGGCCTACGAGCAGTACTTC
NA	TRBV7-9	TRBJ1-4	NA	CASSLDSGRNEKLFF	TGTGCCAGCAGCTTAGACTCGGGGAGAAATGAAAAACTGTTTTTT
NA	TRBV19	TRBJ1-5	NA	CASSSFGGNQPQHF	TGTGCCAGTAGTAGCTTCGGGGGCAATCAGCCCCAGCATTTT
once	TRBV19	TRBJ1-5	TRBD1	CASSGQGLYSNQPQHF	TGTGCCAGTAGCGGACAGGGTCTTTATAGCAATCAGCCCCAGCATTTT
NA	TRBV2	TRBJ1-5	NA	CASSSPGRRSNQPQHF	TGTGCCAGCAGTTCTCCGGGCAGAAGAAGCAATCAGCCCCAGCATTTT
NA	TRBV28	TRBJ2-7	TRBD1	CASSLPGQKQYF	TGTGCCAGCAGTTTACCGGGACAGAAGCAGTACTTC
NA	TRBV6-6	TRBJ1-2	NA	CASSYSDPGTAYGYTF	TGTGCCAGCAGTTACTCGGACCCGGGGACGGCCTATGGCTACACCTTC
NA	TRBV5-5	TRBJ2-1	TRBD2	CASSLVYSSGRADEQFF	TGTGCCAGCAGCTTGGTTTATAGTAGCGGGAGGGCGGATGAGCAGTTCTTC
NA	TRBV18	TRBJ1-3	NA	CASSPDRGTIYF	TGTGCCAGCTCACCGGATAGGGGCACCATATATTTT
NA	TRBV27	TRBJ1-1	NA	CASPCPDGKNTEAFF	TGTGCCAGCCCCTGTCCCGACGGCAAGAACACTGAAGCTTTCTTT
NA	TRBV21-1	TRBJ2-1	NA	CASSRTGGSFFDEQFF	TGTGCCAGCAGCAGAACAGGGGGAAGTTTTTTCGATGAGCAGTTCTTC
NA	TRBV5-1	TRBJ2-5	TRBD1	CASSKGQGQTQYF	TGCGCCAGCAGCAAGGGACAGGGGCAGACCCAGTACTTC
NA	TRBV28	TRBJ2-2	NA	CASSLPGVFTGELFF	TGTGCCAGCAGTTTACCCGGGGTGTTTACCGGGGAGCTGTTTTTT
NA	TRBV6-4	TRBJ1-5	NA	CASSQPGQAVYSNQPQHF	TGTGCCAGCAGTCAGCCGGGGCAGGCGGTTTATAGCAATCAGCCCCAGCATTTT
once	TRBV27	TRBJ2-7	TRBD1	CASSRQGPYEQYF	TGTGCCAGCAGTCGACAGGGGCCCTACGAGCAGTACTTC
NA	TRBV15	TRBJ2-5	TRBD1	CATSLTGETQYF	TGTGCCACCAGTCTGACAGGGGAGACCCAGTACTTC
NA	TRBV6-5	TRBJ1-2	NA	CASSAAPTNYGYTF	TGTGCCAGCAGCGCAGCCCCTACCAACTATGGCTACACCTTC
NA	TRBV11-2	TRBJ2-7	TRBD2	CASSKGLAGVSYEQYF	TGTGCCAGCAGCAAGGGACTAGCGGGAGTATCCTACGAGCAGTACTTC
NA	TRBV27	TRBJ2-3	NA	CASRRARGTDTQYF	TGTGCCAGCCGACGGGCCAGGGGTACAGATACGCAGTATTTT
once	TRBV7-8	TRBJ2-5	NA	CASSLALQKKETQYF	TGTGCCAGCAGCTTAGCGCTACAGAAGAAAGAGACCCAGTACTTC
NA	TRBV7-9	TRBJ2-1	TRBD2	CASSLSLISGSSYNEQFF	TGTGCCAGCAGCTTATCCCTAATAAGCGGGAGTTCCTACAATGAGCAGTTCTTC
NA	TRBV27	TRBJ2-7	NA	CASSRTGSYEQYF	TGTGCCAGCAGTCGAACAGGCTCCTACGAGCAGTACTTC
NA	TRBV7-2	TRBJ1-1	TRBD1	CASSLGTGIGEAFF	TGTGCCAGCAGCTTAGGGACAGGGATCGGTGAAGCTTTCTTT
NA	TRBV27	TRBJ2-1	TRBD1	CASSWGQQGWYNEQFF	TGTGCCAGCAGCTGGGGCCAACAGGGGTGGTACAATGAGCAGTTCTTC
NA	TRBV7-2	TRBJ2-1	TRBD2	CASKGTSKDEQFF	TGTGCCAGTAAGGGGACTAGTAAAGATGAGCAGTTCTTC
NA	TRBV4-2	TRBJ1-5	TRBD1	CASSQQGGGSAQHF	TGTGCCAGCAGCCAACAGGGGGGGGGATCCGCCCAGCATTTT
NA	TRBV19	TRBJ2-1	TRBD1	CASSTRRQGNEQFF	TGTGCCAGTAGTACCCGACGACAGGGCAATGAGCAGTTCTTC
NA	TRBV5-6	TRBJ1-5	NA	CASSLFQSNQPQHF	TGTGCCAGCAGCTTGTTTCAGAGCAATCAGCCCCAGCATTTT
once	TRBV29-1	TRBJ1-3	NA	CSVEQPPGNTIYF	TGCAGCGTTGAACAGCCACCTGGAAACACCATATATTTT
NA	TRBV30	TRBJ1-6	TRBD1	CAWSGDRGGNSPLHF	TGTGCCTGGAGTGGGGACAGGGGCGGCAATTCACCCCTCCACTTT
NA	TRBV6-6	TRBJ2-3	NA	CASSHSTDTQYF	TGTGCCAGCAGCCACAGCACAGATACGCAGTATTTT
NA	TRBV7-2	TRBJ2-7	NA	CASSTDRSYEQYF	TGTGCCAGCAGCACCGACCGTTCCTACGAGCAGTACTTC
NA	TRBV19	TRBJ2-3	NA	CASSVGTDTQYF	TGTGCCAGTAGTGTCGGGACAGATACGCAGTATTTT
NA	TRBV9	TRBJ2-1	NA	CASSVAGDVYNEQFF	TGTGCCAGCAGCGTAGCGGGGGATGTTTACAATGAGCAGTTCTTC